This T cell receptor (beta chain) was documented in a study of T cells after yellow fever vaccination (dated by TCRdb to between 2018 and 2020). Study-level background: The SMART-Seq v4 Ultra Low Input RNA kit was used to prepare libraries from fractions with low cell numbers. Bulk TCR alpha and beta repertoires were sequenced longitudinally to track T-cell clones before and after primary and booster YFV17D yellow fever vaccination. Two healthy male donors, one aged 18 to 29 and one aged 30 to 40 years, made up the cohort. Blood samples were taken at several timepoints before and after primary and secondary immunization, and bulk PBMC replicates and cell subsets were isolated. The investigation overall reported the following: Because only a couple of donors were included in the study, the extent to which the findings can be generalized is limited. A small fraction of clonotypes showed up in both the CD4 and CD8 compartments, probably as a result of convergent recombination. After the booster, most clones that had expanded after primary vaccination were detected again (roughly 95% of CD4 and roughly nine tenths of CD8), suggesting broad maintenance of memory. Computational filtering was required because FACS-sorted repertoires could contain abundant contaminating clonotypes from the bulk population. Compared with the primary T-cell response, the secondary T-cell response was weaker but faster, peaking on day 5 rather than day 15.

The intended sense of this specimen's treatment or condition label: live attenuated yellow fever vaccine strain. At every blood-draw timepoint, two biological replicates of bulk PBMCs were collected. A standard Ficoll-Paque protocol was used to isolate PBMCs from peripheral blood. RNA was extracted with TriZol from bulk PBMCs, CD4 and CD8 fractions, and dextramer-positive and dextramer-negative fractions. This clonotype was detected only a few times. No antigen is known for it. Base-call qualities are not available, and no considerably larger clone is one nucleotide away. The listed sequencing device is Illumina NovaSeq 6000. TCR cDNA was synthesized by 5'RACE template switching, which introduced a universal primer site and unique molecular identifiers. Priming of cDNA synthesis was performed from both the TCR alpha and TCR beta constant segments. Two PCR steps were used to amplify libraries, with sample barcodes and sequencing adapters being added in the second step. Sequencing of libraries was performed on Illumina HiSeq 2500 (2x100 bp) or NovaSeq (2x150 bp). The original methods were these. MIGEC was used to demultiplex reads and collapse the reads into UMI consensus sequences, and MiXCR was used for V(D)J alignment. Clonotypes responding to the vaccine were identified with edgeR on replicate PBMC samples, with the criteria of FDR below 0.01 and a log2 fold change above 5 up to day 15. CD4 or CD8 identity was assigned to each bulk clonotype according to whether the clonotype was present at higher abundance in the sequenced CD4 repertoire or the sequenced CD8 repertoire. TCRdb took the public reads, trimmed them with fastp at Q25, ran MiXCR for clone calling and kept in-frame beta chains. Records with the same CDR3 protein are collapsed into one entry carrying the most frequent genes and DNA. These V and J calls derive from TCRdb rather than the authors' analysis. Counted in this sample were some 350,000 distinct CDR3 sequences; about 4% of them appeared once. The ten largest clones represent 20% to 25% of the sample.

CDR1 is given as SGHRS and CDR2 as YFSETQ, both from the germline V gene. Counted from cysteine to phenylalanine, this CDR3 has 14 amino acids. Only the CDR3 region is kept as DNA, spanning 42 bases read in frame from base 1. V was cut back by 5 bases and J by 4 bases, leaving a gap of 12 bases between them. This TCR was recovered from a man aged 18 to 30 who received the YFV17D yellow fever vaccine. Here the chain combines TRBV5-1 and TRBJ2-2; the D gene is possibly TRBD1 or TRBD2, with 5 bases matching each. The sequences come from PBMCs, collected 5 days after the yellow fever booster vaccination. The CDR3 region: CASSSPGGTGELFF. The nucleotides read TGCGCCAGCAGTTCCCCTGGGGGCACCGGGGAGCTGTTTTTT. Here the CDR3 is joined to the reference TRBV5-1 and TRBJ2-2 genes, and the full variable domain is: KAGVTQTPRYLIKTRGQQVTLSCSPISGHRSVSWYQQTPGQGLQFLFEYFSETQRNKGNFPGRFSGRQFSNSRSEMNVSTLELGDSALYLCASSSPGGTGELFFGEGSRLTVL.